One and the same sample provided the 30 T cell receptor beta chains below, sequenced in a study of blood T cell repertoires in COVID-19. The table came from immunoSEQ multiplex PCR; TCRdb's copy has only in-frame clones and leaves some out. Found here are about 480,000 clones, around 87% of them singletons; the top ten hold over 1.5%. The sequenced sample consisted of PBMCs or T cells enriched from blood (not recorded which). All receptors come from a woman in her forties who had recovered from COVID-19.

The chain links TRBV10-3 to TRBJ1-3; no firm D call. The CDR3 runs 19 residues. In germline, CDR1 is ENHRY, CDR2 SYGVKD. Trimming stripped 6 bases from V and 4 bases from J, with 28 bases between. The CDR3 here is CAISSPGPSSAPGGNTIYF. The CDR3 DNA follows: TGTGCCATCAGCTCCCCTGGACCGTCCTCTGCTCCGGGAGGAAACACCATATATTTT.

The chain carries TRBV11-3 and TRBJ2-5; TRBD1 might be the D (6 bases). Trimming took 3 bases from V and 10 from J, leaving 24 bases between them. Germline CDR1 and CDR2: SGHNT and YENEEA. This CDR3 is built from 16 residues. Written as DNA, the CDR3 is TGTGCCAGCAGCTTTCTGACTGGACAGAAGCCCGTGGGCCAGTACTTC. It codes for CASSFLTGQKPVGQYF.

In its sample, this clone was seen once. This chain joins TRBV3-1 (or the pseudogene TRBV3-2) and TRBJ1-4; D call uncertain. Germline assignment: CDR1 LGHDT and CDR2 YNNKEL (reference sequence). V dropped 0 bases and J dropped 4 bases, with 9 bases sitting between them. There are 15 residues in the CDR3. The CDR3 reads CASSQDLEFNEKLFF. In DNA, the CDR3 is TGTGCCAGCAGCCAAGATTTGGAGTTTAATGAAAAACTGTTTTTT.

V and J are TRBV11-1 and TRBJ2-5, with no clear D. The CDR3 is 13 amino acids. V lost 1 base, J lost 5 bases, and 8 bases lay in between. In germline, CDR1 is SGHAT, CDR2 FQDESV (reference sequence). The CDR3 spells CASSLGGSETQYF. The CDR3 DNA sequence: TGTGCCAGCAGCTTAGGCGGCAGTGAGACCCAGTACTTC.

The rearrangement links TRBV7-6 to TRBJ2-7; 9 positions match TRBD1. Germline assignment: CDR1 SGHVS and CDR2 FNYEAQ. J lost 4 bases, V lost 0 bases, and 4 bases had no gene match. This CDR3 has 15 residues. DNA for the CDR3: TGTGCCAGCAGCTTAGCCCGGGACAGGGCGTACGAGCAGTACTTC. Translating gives CASSLARDRAYEQYF.

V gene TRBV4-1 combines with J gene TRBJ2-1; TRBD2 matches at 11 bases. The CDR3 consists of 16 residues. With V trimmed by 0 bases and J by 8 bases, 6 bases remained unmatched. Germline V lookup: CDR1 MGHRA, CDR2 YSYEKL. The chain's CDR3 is CASSQEVTSGIDEQFF. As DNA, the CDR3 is TGCGCCAGCAGCCAAGAGGTGACTAGCGGGATCGATGAGCAGTTCTTC.

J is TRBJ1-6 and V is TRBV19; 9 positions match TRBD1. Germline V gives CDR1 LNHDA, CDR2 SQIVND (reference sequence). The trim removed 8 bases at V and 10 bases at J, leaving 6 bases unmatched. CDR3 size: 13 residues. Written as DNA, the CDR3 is TGTGCCAGTCGGAGACAGGGGGACTCACCCCTCCACTTT. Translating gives CASRRQGDSPLHF. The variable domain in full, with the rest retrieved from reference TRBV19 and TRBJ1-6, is DGGITQSPKYLFRKEGQNVTLSCEQNLNHDAMYWYRQDPGQGLRLIYYSQIVNDFQKGDIAEGYSVSREKKESFPLTVTSAQKNPTAFYLCASRRQGDSPLHFGNGTRLTVT.

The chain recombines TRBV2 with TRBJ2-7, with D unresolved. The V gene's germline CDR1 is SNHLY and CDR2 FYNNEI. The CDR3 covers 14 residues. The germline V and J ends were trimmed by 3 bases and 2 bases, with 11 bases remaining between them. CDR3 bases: TGTGCCAGCAGTGACAGAGACTGGGCCTACGAGCAGTACTTC. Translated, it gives CASSDRDWAYEQYF.

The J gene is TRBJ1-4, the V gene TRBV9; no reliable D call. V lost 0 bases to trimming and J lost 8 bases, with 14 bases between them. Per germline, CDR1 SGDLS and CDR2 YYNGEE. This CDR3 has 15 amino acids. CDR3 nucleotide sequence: TGTGCCAGCAGCGTAGTTGCCGGGTTTGGGGAAAAACTGTTTTTT. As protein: CASSVVAGFGEKLFF.

This CDR3 reads CASSSDRLHEQYF. DNA for the CDR3: TGCGCCAGCAGCTCGGACAGGCTCCACGAGCAGTACTTC. The chain links TRBV5-1 to TRBJ2-7; 7 bases agree with TRBD1. CDR1 SGHRS and CDR2 YFSETQ come from the germline V gene. The ends lost 3 bases at V and 5 bases at J; junction bases unmatched: 5. The CDR3 is 13 amino acids.

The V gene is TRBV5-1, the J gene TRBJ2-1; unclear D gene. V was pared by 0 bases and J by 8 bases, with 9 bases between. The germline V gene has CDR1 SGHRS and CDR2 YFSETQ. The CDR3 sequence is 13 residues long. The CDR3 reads CASSLAPNYEQFF. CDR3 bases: TGCGCCAGCAGCTTGGCGCCCAACTATGAGCAGTTCTTC.

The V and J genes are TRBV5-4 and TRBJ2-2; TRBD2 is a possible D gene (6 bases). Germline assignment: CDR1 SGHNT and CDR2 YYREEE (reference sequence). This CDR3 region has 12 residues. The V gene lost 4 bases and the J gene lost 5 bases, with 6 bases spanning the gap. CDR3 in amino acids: CASSGGTGELFF. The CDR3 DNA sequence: TGTGCCAGCAGCGGGGGGACCGGGGAGCTGTTTTTT.

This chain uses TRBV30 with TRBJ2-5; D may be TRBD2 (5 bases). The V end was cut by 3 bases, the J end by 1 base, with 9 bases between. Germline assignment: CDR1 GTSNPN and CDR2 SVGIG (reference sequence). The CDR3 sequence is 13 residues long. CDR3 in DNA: TGTGCCTGGAGCGGAGGATCCCAAGAGACCCAGTACTTC. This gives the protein CAWSGGSQETQYF.

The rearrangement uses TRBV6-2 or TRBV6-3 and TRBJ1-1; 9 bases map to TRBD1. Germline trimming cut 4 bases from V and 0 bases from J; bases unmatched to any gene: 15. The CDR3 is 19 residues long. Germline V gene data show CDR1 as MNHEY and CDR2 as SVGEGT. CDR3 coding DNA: TGTGCCAGCAGTTGGGGACAGGGCCCGAATCTAAACTTGAACACTGAAGCTTTCTTT. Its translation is CASSWGQGPNLNLNTEAFF.

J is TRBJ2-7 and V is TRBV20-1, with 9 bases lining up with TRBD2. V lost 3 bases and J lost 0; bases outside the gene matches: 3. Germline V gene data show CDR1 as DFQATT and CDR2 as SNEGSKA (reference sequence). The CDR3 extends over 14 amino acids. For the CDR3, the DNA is TGCAGTGCTAGTACTAGCGGGTACTCCTACGAGCAGTACTTC. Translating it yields CSASTSGYSYEQYF.

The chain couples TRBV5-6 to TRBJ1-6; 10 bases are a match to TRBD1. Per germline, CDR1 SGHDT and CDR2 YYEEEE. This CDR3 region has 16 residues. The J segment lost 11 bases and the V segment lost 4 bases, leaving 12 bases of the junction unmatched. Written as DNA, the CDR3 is TGTGCCAGCAGCGTCATGACAGGGGGCAAACGACCACCCCTCCACTTT. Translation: CASSVMTGGKRPPLHF. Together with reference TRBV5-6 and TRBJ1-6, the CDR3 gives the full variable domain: DAGVTQSPTHLIKTRGQQVTLRCSPKSGHDTVSWYQQALGQGPQFIFQYYEEEERQRGNFPDRFSGHQFPNYSSELNVNALLLGDSALYLCASSVMTGGKRPPLHFGNGTRLTVT.

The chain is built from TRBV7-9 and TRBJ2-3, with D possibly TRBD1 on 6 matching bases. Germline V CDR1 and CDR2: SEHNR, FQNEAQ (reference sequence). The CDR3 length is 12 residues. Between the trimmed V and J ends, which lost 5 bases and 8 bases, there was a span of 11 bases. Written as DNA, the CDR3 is TGTGCCAGCAGCAGACAGGCAGGTACGCAGTATTTT. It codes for CASSRQAGTQYF.

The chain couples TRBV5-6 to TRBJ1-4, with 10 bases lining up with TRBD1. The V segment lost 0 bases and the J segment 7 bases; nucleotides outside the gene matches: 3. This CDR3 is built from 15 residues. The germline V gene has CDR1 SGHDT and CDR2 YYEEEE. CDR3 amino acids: CASSLAGQGGEKLFF. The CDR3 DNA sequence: TGTGCCAGCAGCTTGGCCGGACAGGGGGGTGAAAAACTGTTTTTT.

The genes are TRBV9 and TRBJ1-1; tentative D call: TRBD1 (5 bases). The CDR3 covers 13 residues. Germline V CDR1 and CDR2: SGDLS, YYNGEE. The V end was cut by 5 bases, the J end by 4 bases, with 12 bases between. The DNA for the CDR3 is TGTGCCAGCAGTTTAGGTGGGGCCACTGAAGCTTTCTTT. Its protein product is CASSLGGATEAFF.

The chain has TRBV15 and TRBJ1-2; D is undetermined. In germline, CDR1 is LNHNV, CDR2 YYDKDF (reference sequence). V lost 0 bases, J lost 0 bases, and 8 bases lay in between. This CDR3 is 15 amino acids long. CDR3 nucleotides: TGTGCCACCAGCAGAGAAGTAGGAGCTAACTATGGCTACACCTTC. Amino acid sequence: CATSREVGANYGYTF.

The CDR3 DNA sequence: TGTGCCAGCAGTCGGGATGCTTTCGACACTGAAGCTTTCTTT. It is translated as CASSRDAFDTEAFF. The rearrangement joins TRBV11-3 to TRBJ1-1, with D unclear. V gave up 6 bases and J gave up 3 bases, with 14 bases separating them. The CDR3 consists of 14 residues. Per germline, CDR1 SGHNT and CDR2 YENEEA.

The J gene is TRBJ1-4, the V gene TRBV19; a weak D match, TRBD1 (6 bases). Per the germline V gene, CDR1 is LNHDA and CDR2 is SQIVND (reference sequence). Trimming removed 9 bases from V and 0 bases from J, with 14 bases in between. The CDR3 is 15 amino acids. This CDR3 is CASNRDTSTNEKLFF. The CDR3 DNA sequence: TGTGCCAGCAACCGGGACACTTCAACTAATGAAAAACTGTTTTTT.

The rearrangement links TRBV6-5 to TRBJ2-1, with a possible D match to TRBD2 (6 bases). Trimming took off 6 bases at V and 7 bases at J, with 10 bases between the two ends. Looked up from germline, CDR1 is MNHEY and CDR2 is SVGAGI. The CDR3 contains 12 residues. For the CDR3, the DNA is TGTGCCAGCAGCCGGGAGAGAAATGAGCAGTTCTTC. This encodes CASSRERNEQFF.

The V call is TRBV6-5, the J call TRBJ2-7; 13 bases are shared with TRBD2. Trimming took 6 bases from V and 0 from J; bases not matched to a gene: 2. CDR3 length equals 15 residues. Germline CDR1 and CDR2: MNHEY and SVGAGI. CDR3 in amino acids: CASRLAGGFSYEQYF. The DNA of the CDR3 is TGTGCCAGCAGACTAGCGGGAGGGTTCTCCTACGAGCAGTACTTC.

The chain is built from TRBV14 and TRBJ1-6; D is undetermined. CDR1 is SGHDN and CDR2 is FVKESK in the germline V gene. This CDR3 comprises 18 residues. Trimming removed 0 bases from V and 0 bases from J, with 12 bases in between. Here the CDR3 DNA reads TGTGCCAGCAGCCAAGATCACTATACAAGCTCCTATAATTCACCCCTCCACTTT. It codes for CASSQDHYTSSYNSPLHF.

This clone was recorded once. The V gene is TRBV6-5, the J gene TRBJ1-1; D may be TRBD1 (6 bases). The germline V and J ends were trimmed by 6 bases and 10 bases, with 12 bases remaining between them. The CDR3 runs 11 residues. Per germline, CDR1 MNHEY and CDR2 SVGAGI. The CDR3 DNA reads TGTGCCAGCAGCCGAGGGGGGGGAGCTTTCTTT. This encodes CASSRGGGAFF.

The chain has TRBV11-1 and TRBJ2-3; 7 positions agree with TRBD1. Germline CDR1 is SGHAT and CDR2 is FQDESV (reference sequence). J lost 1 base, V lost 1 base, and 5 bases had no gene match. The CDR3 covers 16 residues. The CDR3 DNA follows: TGTGCCAGCAGCTTAGTACAGGGGTGGGGCACAGATACGCAGTATTTT. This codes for CASSLVQGWGTDTQYF.

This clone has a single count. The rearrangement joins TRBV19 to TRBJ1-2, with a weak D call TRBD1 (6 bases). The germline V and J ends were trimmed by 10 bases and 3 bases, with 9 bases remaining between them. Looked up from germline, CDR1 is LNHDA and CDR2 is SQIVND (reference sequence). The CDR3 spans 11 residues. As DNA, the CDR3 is TGTGCCACTAACAGGGACTATGGCTACACCTTC. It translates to CATNRDYGYTF. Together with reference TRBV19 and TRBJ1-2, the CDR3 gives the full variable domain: DGGITQSPKYLFRKEGQNVTLSCEQNLNHDAMYWYRQDPGQGLRLIYYSQIVNDFQKGDIAEGYSVSREKKESFPLTVTSAQKNPTAFYLCATNRDYGYTFGSGTRLTVV.

The CDR3 here is CATIGPGTGNTEAFF. CDR3 DNA: TGTGCCACCATTGGGCCCGGGACAGGGAACACTGAAGCTTTCTTT. J is TRBJ1-1 and V is TRBV24-1; TRBD1 matches at 8 bases. This CDR3 region has 15 residues. The germline gives CDR1 KGHDR, CDR2 SFDVKD. Trimming cost V 8 bases and J 1 base; bases outside gene matches: 8.

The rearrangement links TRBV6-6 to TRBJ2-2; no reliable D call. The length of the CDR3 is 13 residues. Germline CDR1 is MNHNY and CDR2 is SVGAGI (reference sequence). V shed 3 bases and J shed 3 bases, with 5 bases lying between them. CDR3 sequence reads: CASSYPYTGELFF. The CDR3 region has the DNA TGTGCCAGCAGTTATCCGTACACCGGGGAGCTGTTTTTT.